The 18 T cell receptor beta chains below come from one sample, sequenced in a study of blood T cell repertoires in COVID-19. TCRdb keeps only in-frame clones here, not all; method: immunoSEQ multiplex PCR. The sample includes some 160,000 clones, 80% seen only once; the top ten take roughly 3.4%. Sequenced input: PBMCs or T cells enriched from blood (not recorded which). These receptors came from a woman aged 60-75 years who had recovered from COVID-19.

There are a few counts of this clone. The chain links TRBV7-2 to TRBJ2-7; 8 nucleotides match TRBD1. The CDR3 runs 14 residues. V trimming: 5 bases; J trimming: 2 bases; junction bases outside the gene matches: 5. Germline CDR1 and CDR2: SGHTA and FQGNSA. CDR3 bases: TGTGCCAGCAGCACCCAGGACAGGGCCTACGAGCAGTACTTC. As protein: CASSTQDRAYEQYF.

The chain is built from TRBV7-2 and TRBJ1-3, with D hard to call. The length of the CDR3 is 17 residues. Germline assignment: CDR1 SGHTA and CDR2 FQGNSA. Trimming pared 4 bases from V and 4 bases from J, leaving 20 bases between. Here the CDR3 DNA reads TGTGCCAGCAGCTCCAAACCATCGGGGTTAGGGGGAAACACCATATATTTT. Protein sequence: CASSSKPSGLGGNTIYF.

This chain links TRBV19 with TRBJ2-5, with 12 bases matching TRBD1. V was clipped by 3 bases and J by 5 bases; unmatched bases: 4. The CDR3 runs 15 residues. The germline V gene has CDR1 LNHDA and CDR2 SQIVND (reference sequence). Here the CDR3 reads CASSIGTGGLETQYF. The CDR3 DNA reads TGTGCCAGTAGTATCGGGACAGGGGGCCTGGAGACCCAGTACTTC.

Only one count was recorded for this clone. This chain connects TRBV7-9 to TRBJ2-5; 9 nucleotides agree with TRBD2. The CDR3 consists of 16 residues. Germline V gene lookup returns CDR1 SEHNR and CDR2 FQNEAQ (reference sequence). J was trimmed by 5 bases and V by 1 base; bases with no gene match: 8. CDR3 residues: CASSLGLASGAETQYF. CDR3 DNA: TGTGCCAGCAGCTTAGGTCTGGCTAGCGGGGCGGAGACCCAGTACTTC.

This clone was recorded once. V and J are TRBV7-8 and TRBJ1-4; D not resolved. CDR3 size: 14 residues. Trimming removed 1 base from V and 4 bases from J, with 7 bases in between. Germline V gene data show CDR1 as SGHVS and CDR2 as FQNEAQ. The CDR3 coding sequence is TGTGCCAGCAGCTTAGGAGGGTTTAATGAAAAACTGTTTTTT. Its translation is CASSLGGFNEKLFF.

The chain uses TRBV19 and TRBJ1-5, with D possibly TRBD1 on 6 matching bases. V lost 0 bases to trimming and J lost 3 bases, with 24 bases between them. This CDR3 comprises 20 residues. Germline CDR1 LNHDA, CDR2 SQIVND (reference sequence). CDR3 region: CASSIDPSGQTGASNQPQHF. Here the CDR3 DNA reads TGTGCCAGTAGTATAGATCCGTCAGGACAGACAGGCGCTTCCAATCAGCCCCAGCATTTT.

This chain connects TRBV6-6 to TRBJ1-2, with D perhaps TRBD1 (6 bases). This CDR3 spans 13 amino acids. Trimming stripped 5 bases from V and 3 bases from J, with 10 bases between. CDR1 and CDR2 (germline): MNHNY, SVGAGI (reference sequence). The CDR3 sequence is CASSGRGDYGYTF. The DNA for the CDR3 is TGTGCCAGCAGTGGCAGGGGAGACTATGGCTACACCTTC.

The chain is built from TRBV19 and TRBJ2-2; perhaps TRBD2 as D (6 bases). V lost 4 bases to trimming and J lost 5 bases, with 11 bases between them. This CDR3 comprises 14 residues. Germline lookup yields CDR1 LNHDA and CDR2 SQIVND (reference sequence). CDR3 amino acids: CASSSRGNTGELFF. For the CDR3, the DNA is TGTGCCAGTAGTAGCCGGGGGAATACCGGGGAGCTGTTTTTT.

The chain employs TRBV29-1 and TRBJ1-6; D is unclear. V lost 7 bases, J lost 9 bases, and 16 bases lay in between. The CDR3 contains 13 residues. CDR1 SQVTM and CDR2 ANQGSEA come from the germline V gene. As DNA, the CDR3 is TGCAGCGCTGCCGGGAGCTTAGGTTCACCCCTCCACTTT. Its protein product is CSAAGSLGSPLHF.

V and J are TRBV6-5 and TRBJ1-1; 9 nucleotides agree with TRBD1. This CDR3 comprises 15 residues. V trimming: 2 bases; J trimming: 8 bases; junction bases outside the gene matches: 9. In germline, CDR1 is MNHEY, CDR2 SVGAGI. The CDR3 loop reads CASSYNRQGGYEAFF. The CDR3, as DNA: TGTGCCAGCAGTTACAATAGACAGGGGGGCTACGAAGCTTTCTTT.

The chain has TRBV29-1 and TRBJ1-2; no reliable D call. V was cut by 3 bases and J by 2 bases, with 10 bases left in between. The CDR3 runs 13 residues. CDR1 SQVTM and CDR2 ANQGSEA come from the germline V gene. The CDR3 DNA is TGCAGCGTTGACGGAGTACCAAACTATGGCTACACCTTC. Amino acids: CSVDGVPNYGYTF.

J is TRBJ1-1 and V is TRBV2; 12 positions match TRBD1. Germline V CDR1 and CDR2: SNHLY, FYNNEI. The trim removed 1 base at V and 9 bases at J, leaving 3 bases unmatched. CDR3 length: 14 amino acids. The CDR3 region is CASSEGGTGGQAFF. Here the CDR3 DNA reads TGTGCCAGCAGTGAAGGAGGGACAGGGGGCCAAGCTTTCTTT.

The rearrangement uses TRBV19 and TRBJ2-3; TRBD2 aligns across 12 bases. From germline, CDR1 is LNHDA and CDR2 SQIVND (reference sequence). Trimming cost V 3 bases and J 6 bases; bases outside gene matches: 7. The CDR3 is 16 amino acids. DNA for the CDR3: TGTGCCAGTAGTATGACTGCTAGCGGGGGGGCGGATACGCAGTATTTT. Translating it yields CASSMTASGGADTQYF.

The genes are TRBV27 and TRBJ2-1; TRBD1 matches at 8 bases. From germline, CDR1 is MNHEY and CDR2 SMNVEV (reference sequence). The CDR3 contains 14 residues. V gave up 5 bases and J gave up 9 bases; unmatched junction bases: 9. The CDR3: CASSEDRVVSEQFF. In DNA, the CDR3 is TGTGCCAGCAGTGAGGACAGGGTAGTGAGTGAGCAGTTCTTC.

CDR3 DNA: TGTGCCAGCAGGGCGACTAGCCGGGAGACCCAGTACTTC. Translation gives CASRATSRETQYF. The rearrangement uses TRBV6-5 and TRBJ2-5; 7 nucleotides line up with TRBD2. The CDR3 has 13 residues. With 6 bases clipped from V and 5 bases from J, the junction kept 6 bases outside the gene matches. Per germline, CDR1 MNHEY and CDR2 SVGAGI.

This clone was seen a few times. The J gene is TRBJ2-5, the V gene TRBV7-2; 8 positions match TRBD1. Trimming removed 6 bases from V and 7 bases from J; junction bases left unmatched: 7. Germline V gives CDR1 SGHTA, CDR2 FQGNSA. CDR3 length: 13 amino acids. CDR3 sequence reads: CASRRQGKGTQYF. CDR3 bases: TGTGCCAGCAGGAGACAGGGGAAGGGGACCCAGTACTTC.

This clone occurred many times. V is TRBV14 and J is TRBJ2-1, with a possible D match to TRBD1 (5 bases). The length of the CDR3 is 15 residues. V lost 3 bases and J lost 2, with 11 bases in between. CDR1 and CDR2 (germline): SGHDN, FVKESK. CDR3 DNA sequence: TGTGCCAGCAGCCAGGGGCAGTCGGCCTACAATGAGCAGTTCTTC. It codes for CASSQGQSAYNEQFF.

V usage is TRBV7-8 and J usage is TRBJ1-5; perhaps TRBD1 as D (5 bases). The CDR3 is 15 amino acids. Germline lookup yields CDR1 SGHVS and CDR2 FQNEAQ. V lost 3 bases to trimming and J lost 3 bases, with 12 bases between them. The CDR3 sequence: CASSFETDNNQPQHF. For the CDR3, the DNA is TGTGCCAGCAGCTTCGAGACAGATAACAATCAGCCCCAGCATTTT.